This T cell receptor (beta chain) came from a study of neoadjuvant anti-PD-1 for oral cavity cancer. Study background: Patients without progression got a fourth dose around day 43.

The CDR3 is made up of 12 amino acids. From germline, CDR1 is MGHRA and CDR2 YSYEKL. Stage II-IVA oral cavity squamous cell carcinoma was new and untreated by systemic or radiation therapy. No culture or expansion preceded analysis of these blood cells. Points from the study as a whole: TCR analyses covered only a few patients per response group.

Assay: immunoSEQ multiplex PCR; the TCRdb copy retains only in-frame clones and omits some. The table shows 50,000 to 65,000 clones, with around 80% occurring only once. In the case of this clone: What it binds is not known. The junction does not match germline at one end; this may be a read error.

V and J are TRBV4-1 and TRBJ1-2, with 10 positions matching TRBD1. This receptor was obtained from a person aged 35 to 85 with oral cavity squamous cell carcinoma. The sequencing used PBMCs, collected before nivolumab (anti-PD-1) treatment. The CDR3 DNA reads TGCGCCAGCAGCCAAGGGGACAGGGGCCTCCTTTTC. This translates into CASSQGDRGLLF.